This entry features one T cell receptor (beta chain) sequence. In its sample, this clonotype was seen a few times. It lacks a known antigen. Base qualities are not recorded, but no much larger clone differs from it by a single base. This record belongs to a study of blood T cells in healthy people across ages (dated by TCRdb to between 2014 and 2017). Background for the entire study: Template switching captured roughly one uniquely barcoded TCR beta cDNA molecule per two T cells in model experiments. Age-related changes in TCR beta repertoire diversity were measured in the study by deep sequencing normalized with unique cDNA molecular identifiers. Four age groups were formed from the donors: young (average roughly 16 years), middle-aged (approximately 39), aged (around 62) and long-lived (around 82). Donors of different ages were randomly distributed across sequencing lanes to avoid experimental bias. Two additional independent replicas of 1 million unique cDNA reads from the same blood draw were analyzed for two donors (one aged 18 to 30 and one aged 80 or older).

General findings and caveats noted by the study authors: Because profiling used bulk unsorted PBMCs, naive and antigen-experienced compartments could not be compared conclusively. Observed TCR beta diversity per million T cells fell roughly linearly with age, and a significant reduction was already apparent by age around 36. Compared with the aged group, the long-lived group had more naive CD4+ T cells, fewer expanded clones and increased TCR diversity, suggesting age selection. Estimates of total diversity from one million sequenced T cells were regarded as lower bounds and underestimates. Observed TCR beta diversity correlated strongly with the percentage of naive T cells measured by flow cytometry. The CMV infection status of donors was not known, potentially confounding age-related changes in expanded clonotypes.

The library was generated by 5' RACE. This sample was sequenced with an Illumina HiSeq 2500. A second PCR of about 7 to 12 cycles was run with a J-beta primer mix and a sample-barcoded 5' primer. A unique molecular identifier was introduced onto each TCR beta cDNA molecule by a template-switch 5' adaptor carrying 12 random nucleotides. Each sample yielded at least 2.5 million CDR3-containing paired-end reads. The Mint cDNA synthesis kit, primed by a TRBC-specific oligonucleotide, was used to synthesize first-strand cDNA from all RNA. All cDNA was treated with uracil-DNA glycosylase and then went through a first 18-cycle PCR with the universal primers M1SS and BC2_uni_R. As for how the authors treated the data: Each sample was normalized by randomly selecting 1 million high-quality reads, each carrying a distinct molecular identifier. Reads sharing molecular identifiers were discarded rather than binned into consensus sequences. MiTCR, with a Q25 quality threshold and the strictest error-elimination algorithm, was used for CDR3 identification, clonotype clustering and error correction. Lower-bound total TCR beta diversity was estimated with a nonparametric unseen species model using Euler transformation. In TCRdb, the public reads were trimmed at Q25 with fastp and aligned with MiXCR, with productive beta chains retained. For every CDR3 protein sequence, its rows merge into one entry that carries the most common genes and DNA. These V and J calls rely on TCRdb rather than the paper's analysis. The sample records more than 800,000 distinct CDR3 sequences, more than 25% of which are singletons. The ten largest clonotypes hold around 16% of the sample.

V lost 1 base and J lost 11 bases; the stretch between them is 17 bases long. As encoded in the germline V gene, CDR1 is SGHTA while CDR2 is FQGNSA. The CDR3 spans 14 residues, from the cysteine through the phenylalanine. The kept DNA is CDR3 alone, 42 bases in frame from the first base. The 39 donors, aged 6 to 90 years, were systemically healthy Caucasian individuals from Russia. Each donor gave 8.5 to 10 milliliters of peripheral blood, collected into EDTA-treated Vacutainer tubes. Ficoll-Paque density-gradient centrifugation was used to isolate PBMCs, with at least 6.5 million per sample. Trizol reagent was used to extract total RNA from PBMCs, with at least 5 micrograms per sample. The percentages of naive CD45RAhigh/CD27high T cells were determined by flow cytometry on a PBMC aliquot from every donor.

The sequence was collected from a woman over 75 in good health. The sequenced sample was blood. This receptor chain uses TRBV7-2 and TRBJ2-5; TRBD2 could be the D gene, as 5 bases match. The DNA sequence reads TGTGCCAGCAGCTTAGGGGGAGTGGGGAATGAGCAGTACTTC. Its translation reads: CASSLGGVGNEQYF.